This T cell receptor beta chain was found in a study of T cell changes during pregnancy in multiple sclerosis. Data came from immunoSEQ multiplex PCR; TCRdb stores just in-frame clones and leaves some out. The sample consists of fewer than 85,000 clones, about 94% of them appearing once. In germline, CDR1 is ENHRY, CDR2 SYGVKD. This CDR3 contains 13 residues. V was trimmed by 6 bases and J by 0 bases, leaving 8 bases between them. V is TRBV10-3 and J is TRBJ1-1; the D gene is possibly TRBD1 (5 bases). This TCR derives from a female donor with multiple sclerosis, enrolled in a pregnancy study. This material consisted of peripheral blood, taken in the third trimester of pregnancy. The CDR3 coding sequence is TGTGCCATCAGGCAGGGCCTGAACACTGAAGCTTTCTTT. This codes for CAIRQGLNTEAFF.